The 14 T cell receptor beta chains below all came from one sample that was sequenced in a study of shared clonotypes between healthy human individuals. Profiling relied on immunoSEQ multiplex PCR, and the TCRdb table lists in-frame clones only, not all of them. The sample includes some 2.1 million clones, roughly 96% of them seen just once. The sample taken for sequencing was naive CD4+ T cells sorted from blood. Subset given: CD45RA+ positively selected. The receptors were sampled from a man aged 18-30 years in good health.

In its sample, this clone was seen once. V is TRBV4-3 and J is TRBJ2-7; 14 positions agree with TRBD2. V lost 4 bases and J lost 3; bases outside the gene matches: 2. Germline assignment: CDR1 LGHNA and CDR2 YSLEER. The CDR3 runs 15 residues. CDR3 DNA: TGCGCCAGCAGCCTGGGACTAGCGGGAGACTACGAGCAGTACTTC. It specifies CASSLGLAGDYEQYF.

This sequence joins TRBV19 and TRBJ1-6; tentatively, D is TRBD1 (5 bases). The germline gives CDR1 LNHDA, CDR2 SQIVND (reference sequence). The CDR3 contains 15 residues. V gave up 7 bases and J gave up 2 bases, with 12 bases separating them. This chain's CDR3 is CASKEGITYNSPLHF. The CDR3 DNA is TGTGCCAGTAAGGAGGGGATAACCTATAATTCACCCCTCCACTTT.

The chain recombines TRBV29-1 with TRBJ2-2; TRBD1 matches 7 bases. CDR1 is SQVTM and CDR2 is ANQGSEA in the germline V gene. The trim removed 7 bases at V and 4 bases at J, leaving 6 bases unmatched. The CDR3 runs 13 residues. CDR3 residues: CSARQGSTGELFF. The CDR3 coding sequence is TGCAGCGCCAGACAGGGAAGCACCGGGGAGCTGTTTTTT.

CDR3 protein: CASSFKTNTEAFF. CDR3 sequence (DNA): TGCGCCAGCAGCTTCAAAACGAACACTGAAGCTTTCTTT. The chain has TRBV5-1 and TRBJ1-1; no firm D call. CDR3 length equals 13 residues. Germline-derived CDR1 and CDR2 are SGHRS and YFSETQ. V was clipped by 2 bases and J by 1 base, with 6 bases between them. Looking up the rest from reference TRBV5-1 and TRBJ1-1 gives the full variable domain: KAGVTQTPRYLIKTRGQQVTLSCSPISGHRSVSWYQQTPGQGLQFLFEYFSETQRNKGNFPGRFSGRQFSNSRSEMNVSTLELGDSALYLCASSFKTNTEAFFGQGTRLTVV.

The chain links TRBV7-9 to TRBJ1-1; D uncertain. Between the trimmed V and J ends, which lost 5 bases and 1 base, there was a span of 11 bases. The germline gives CDR1 SEHNR, CDR2 FQNEAQ (reference sequence). CDR3 length: 14 amino acids. The CDR3, as DNA: TGTGCCAGCAGCCCCGTTTGGAGGAACACTGAAGCTTTCTTT. Its protein is CASSPVWRNTEAFF.

A single count supports this clone. At the DNA level, this CDR3 is encoded by other sequences in the same sample as well. The chain combines TRBV2 with TRBJ1-5; 7 nucleotides agree with TRBD1. The germline V gene encodes CDR1 SNHLY and CDR2 FYNNEI. The length of the CDR3 is 13 residues. V shed 6 bases, J shed 7 bases, and the junction held 6 bases outside the gene matches. The CDR3 nucleotides are TGTGCCAGCAGCGCTCAGGGGGGCCAGCCCCAGCATTTT. Protein sequence: CASSAQGGQPQHF.

V gene TRBV30 combines with J gene TRBJ2-5, with a tentative D call TRBD1 (5 bases). The end of the DNA is better explained by TRBJ2-7, so the J call may be wrong. Germline loops: CDR1 GTSNPN, CDR2 SVGIG (reference sequence). The CDR3 length is 13 residues. DNA for the CDR3: TGTGCCTGGAGTCCTAAGGGGTTGGACGAGCAGTACTTC. Translation gives CAWSPKGLDEQYF.

The V call is TRBV11-2, the J call TRBJ2-2; D not certain. Between the trimmed V and J ends, which lost 5 bases and 6 bases, there was a span of 10 bases. The CDR3 loop spans 13 amino acids. CDR1 and CDR2 (germline): SGHAT, FQNNGV. The CDR3 DNA sequence: TGTGCCAGCAGCCTTATTTTTGCCGGGGAGCTGTTTTTT. Translated: CASSLIFAGELFF.

Comment on this clone: Other nucleotide sequences in the sample specify the same CDR3. V and J are TRBV11-3 and TRBJ1-1; 9 bases are a match to TRBD1. CDR3 size: 14 residues. The V and J ends lost 4 bases and 5 bases, in that order; junction bases with no gene match: 5. Germline V gene sequence: CDR1 SGHNT, CDR2 YENEEA. The CDR3 DNA reads as TGTGCCAGCAGCTCCAGGACAGGGGATACTGAAGCTTTCTTT. Translated: CASSSRTGDTEAFF.

The chain couples TRBV13 to TRBJ1-1, with no clear D. The length of the CDR3 is 14 residues. CDR1 is PRHDT and CDR2 is FYEKMQ in the germline V gene (reference sequence). V dropped 5 bases and J dropped 3 bases, with 13 bases sitting between them. The CDR3 DNA reads TGTGCCAGCAGCCCCCTGGGCCGAGACACTGAAGCTTTCTTT. Amino acid sequence: CASSPLGRDTEAFF.

V and J are TRBV28 and TRBJ1-1; D is ambiguous. V lost 4 bases and J lost 0, with 6 bases in between. CDR1 and CDR2 (germline): MDHEN, SYDVKM. CDR3 length: 13 residues. The CDR3 DNA follows: TGTGCCAGCAGTTGGGCCATGAACACTGAAGCTTTCTTT. Protein: CASSWAMNTEAFF.

The genes are TRBV29-1 and TRBJ2-1; D is ambiguous. With 6 bases removed from V and 9 bases from J, the gap between germline ends came to 9 bases. Germline-derived CDR1 and CDR2 are SQVTM and ANQGSEA. This CDR3 contains 10 residues. The CDR3 here is CSVRTAEQFF. The DNA of the CDR3 is TGCAGCGTCCGTACGGCTGAGCAGTTCTTC.

J is TRBJ2-7 and V is TRBV7-6, with 9 positions matching TRBD2. Germline-derived CDR1 and CDR2 are SGHVS and FNYEAQ. V lost 5 bases and J lost 3; bases outside the gene matches: 8. The CDR3 contains 15 residues. The CDR3, as DNA: TGTGCCAGCAGCCCGGGGGGACTAGCAGACTACGAGCAGTACTTC. It translates to CASSPGGLADYEQYF.

The chain links TRBV28 to TRBJ1-2; D is ambiguous. The CDR3 covers 12 residues. Germline assignment: CDR1 MDHEN and CDR2 SYDVKM. V was pared by 3 bases and J by 4 bases, with 6 bases between. The CDR3, as DNA: TGTGCCAGCAGTTTTCGGACCTATGGCTACACCTTC. Protein product: CASSFRTYGYTF.